One and the same sample provided the 21 T cell receptor beta chains below, sequenced in a study of T cells in localized non-small cell lung cancer. Profiling relied on immunoSEQ multiplex PCR, and the TCRdb table lists in-frame clones only, not all of them. The data hold fewer than 35,000 clones, with 85% to 90% observed a single time. Sequenced here: peripheral blood, sampled before any cancer treatment. The receptors originated from a female donor older than 55 with stage I lung adenocarcinoma.

V and J are TRBV6-1 and TRBJ2-3, with a weak D call TRBD1 (6 bases). Germline values: CDR1 MNHNS, CDR2 SASEGT. This CDR3 is 14 amino acids long. V was pared by 8 bases and J by 0 bases, with 12 bases between. CDR3 coding DNA: TGTGCCAGCTGTACAGGGCCCAGCACAGATACGCAGTATTTT. This translates into CASCTGPSTDTQYF.

This chain links TRBV28 with TRBJ1-5; TRBD1 might be the D (6 bases). The V end was cut by 10 bases, the J end by 2 bases, with 12 bases between. The length of the CDR3 is 13 residues. CDR1 is MDHEN and CDR2 is SYDVKM in the germline V gene. The CDR3 nucleotides are TGTGCCATCGGGGGGGCGGGCAATCAGCCCCAGCATTTT. Amino acids: CAIGGAGNQPQHF.

The genes are TRBV30 and TRBJ2-5, with 8 positions matching TRBD2. The CDR3 contains 14 residues. V trimming: 3 bases; J trimming: 4 bases; junction bases outside the gene matches: 7. The germline gives CDR1 GTSNPN, CDR2 SVGIG (reference sequence). The CDR3, as DNA: TGTGCCTGGAGCGGGGGGGGCGGGATAGAGACCCAGTACTTC. Encoded protein: CAWSGGGGIETQYF.

V and J are TRBV2 and TRBJ2-1; the match to TRBD2 covers 10 bases. The CDR3 extends over 13 amino acids. J lost 12 bases, V lost 7 bases, and 9 bases had no gene match. Germline V gives CDR1 SNHLY, CDR2 FYNNEI. The CDR3 bases are TGTGCCAGCAACCCTAGCGGGAGTCGCGGGCAGTTCTTC. Encoded protein: CASNPSGSRGQFF.

This clone was observed a few times. The chain couples TRBV12-5 to TRBJ2-5; 8 nucleotides match TRBD1. V lost 6 bases, J lost 1 base, and 4 bases stayed unmatched. The CDR3 extends over 14 amino acids. CDR1 is LGHNT, CDR2 FRNRAP, per germline. The CDR3 DNA reads TGTGCTAGTGGCCCGGGACAGGCCCAAGAGACCCAGTACTTC. Translating it yields CASGPGQAQETQYF. Full variable domain (missing parts from reference TRBV12-5 and TRBJ2-5): DARVTQTPRHKVTEMGQEVTMRCQPILGHNTVFWYRQTMMQGLELLAYFRNRAPLDDSGMPKDRFSAEMPDATLATLKIQPSEPRDSAVYFCASGPGQAQETQYFGPGTRLLVL.

This clone is a singleton in its sample. The rearrangement links TRBV6-5 to TRBJ1-1, with TRBD1 identical over 8 bases. CDR1 and CDR2 (germline): MNHEY, SVGAGI. V shed 5 bases and J 4 bases; nucleotides not matched to a gene: 3. The CDR3 spans 13 residues. The CDR3, as DNA: TGTGCCAGCAGTCCCCAGGGGGCCACTGAAGCTTTCTTT. It yields the protein CASSPQGATEAFF.

The gene calls are TRBV5-1 and TRBJ2-6, with unresolved D. Trimming took off 7 bases at V and 0 bases at J, with 8 bases between the two ends. Germline values: CDR1 SGHRS, CDR2 YFSETQ. This CDR3 contains 14 residues. This CDR3 is CASGLASGANVLTF. CDR3 DNA: TGCGCCAGCGGTCTTGCCTCTGGGGCCAACGTCCTGACTTTC.

The V call is TRBV28, the J call TRBJ2-4; the D call may be TRBD1 or TRBD2 (5 bases each). Germline V gives CDR1 MDHEN, CDR2 SYDVKM. This CDR3 spans 12 amino acids. Trimming stripped 3 bases from V and 8 bases from J, with 8 bases between. The CDR3 spells CASSLLGDIQYF. For the CDR3, the DNA is TGTGCCAGCAGTTTGCTGGGGGACATTCAGTACTTC.

This chain joins TRBV18 and TRBJ2-7, with D perhaps matching TRBD2 (5 bases). The CDR3 has 15 amino acids. V lost 3 bases to trimming and J lost 6 bases, with 18 bases between them. CDR1 is KGHSH, CDR2 LQKENI, per germline. CDR3 in amino acids: CASSPFGLLSGEQYF. CDR3 DNA sequence: TGTGCCAGCTCACCGTTCGGACTCCTTTCCGGCGAGCAGTACTTC.

The J gene is TRBJ2-7, the V gene TRBV7-2; the match to TRBD2 covers 8 bases. Per the germline V gene, CDR1 is SGHTA and CDR2 is FQGNSA. With V trimmed by 1 base and J by 7 bases, 9 bases remained unmatched. This CDR3 region has 15 residues. The CDR3 coding sequence is TGTGCCAGCAGCTTAGTACGGCTAGCGGGCCTGGAGCAGTACTTC. It is translated as CASSLVRLAGLEQYF.

The CDR3 here is CASSVRETHGYTF. The CDR3 DNA reads TGTGCCAGTAGCGTCCGGGAAACCCATGGCTACACCTTC. The chain has TRBV19 and TRBJ1-2, with D uncertain. The CDR3 has 13 residues. The germline gives CDR1 LNHDA, CDR2 SQIVND (reference sequence). Trimming shortened V by 6 bases and J by 6 bases, and 14 bases separated the two germline ends.

This clone appeared a single time. V gene TRBV9 combines with J gene TRBJ2-3; 7 bases are shared with TRBD2. CDR1 and CDR2 from the germline V gene are SGDLS and YYNGEE. CDR3 length: 14 residues. V shed 6 bases, J shed 5 bases, and the junction held 9 bases outside the gene matches. The CDR3, as DNA: TGTGCCAGCATGGAGGCGGGAGCGAGAGATACGCAGTATTTT. Amino acids: CASMEAGARDTQYF.

The chain has TRBV2 and TRBJ2-3; 11 nucleotides agree with TRBD2. Germline V gene data show CDR1 as SNHLY and CDR2 as FYNNEI. V gave up 4 bases and J gave up 5 bases; unmatched junction bases: 14. The CDR3 runs 18 residues. CDR3 protein: CASSAGLAGGPSRDTQYF. The CDR3 coding sequence is TGTGCCAGCAGTGCTGGGCTAGCGGGGGGACCCTCAAGAGATACGCAGTATTTT.

The gene calls are TRBV7-2 and TRBJ2-5; D not certain. The CDR3 length is 13 residues. The V end was cut by 3 bases, the J end by 4 bases, with 9 bases between. CDR1 and CDR2 from the germline V gene are SGHTA and FQGNSA. CDR3 loop: CASSFSTGETQYF. The CDR3, as DNA: TGTGCCAGCAGCTTCTCTACGGGAGAGACCCAGTACTTC.

V gene TRBV7-3 combines with J gene TRBJ2-5; D uncertain. Germline V gives CDR1 SGHTA, CDR2 FQGTGA. This CDR3 region has 14 residues. V was clipped by 3 bases and J by 2 bases, with 10 bases between them. The CDR3 is CASSFGGGQETQYF. The CDR3 DNA sequence: TGTGCCAGCAGCTTTGGCGGTGGACAAGAGACCCAGTACTTC.

The chain's CDR3 is CASSPGLAGISSYNEQFF. The CDR3 DNA reads as TGTGCCAGCAGCCCTGGACTAGCGGGCATAAGCTCCTACAATGAGCAGTTCTTC. The chain uses TRBV25-1 and TRBJ2-1, with TRBD2 matching 11 bases. V was clipped by 6 bases and J by 0 bases; unmatched bases: 10. The germline gives CDR1 MGHDK, CDR2 SYGVNS. The CDR3 is made up of 18 amino acids.

The chain combines TRBV25-1 with TRBJ2-7; TRBD2 aligns across 13 bases. The V and J ends lost 4 bases and 0 bases, in that order; junction bases with no gene match: 3. Germline V gives CDR1 MGHDK, CDR2 SYGVNS. CDR3 length: 16 residues. This CDR3 is CASSAWTSGSSYEQYF. The CDR3 DNA sequence: TGTGCCAGCAGTGCCTGGACTAGCGGGAGCTCCTACGAGCAGTACTTC.

The rearrangement links TRBV5-1 to TRBJ2-1, with no clear D. The germline gives CDR1 SGHRS, CDR2 YFSETQ. V lost 1 base and J lost 5, with 10 bases in between. The CDR3 has 14 residues. The DNA of the CDR3 is TGCGCCAGCAGCTTGATGGAGCCCCACAATGAGCAGTTCTTC. Translation gives CASSLMEPHNEQFF.

CDR3 loop: CASSYDTNSNQPQHF. CDR3 coding DNA: TGTGCCAGCAGTTATGACACAAATAGCAATCAGCCCCAGCATTTT. The chain uses TRBV2 and TRBJ1-5; no clear D gene. V was cut by 5 bases and J by 0 bases, with 11 bases left in between. This CDR3 has 15 residues. CDR1 and CDR2 from the germline V gene are SNHLY and FYNNEI.

The gene calls are TRBV30 and TRBJ2-5; 7 bases match TRBD2. CDR3 size: 15 residues. With 0 bases clipped from V and 4 bases from J, the junction kept 8 bases outside the gene matches. CDR1 and CDR2 from the germline V gene are GTSNPN and SVGIG (reference sequence). Written as DNA, the CDR3 is TGTGCCTGGAGTGTACAAGTGGGGGGGGGAGAGACCCAGTACTTC. Its protein product is CAWSVQVGGGETQYF.

This chain uses TRBV14 with TRBJ1-5; D unresolved. V was pared by 0 bases and J by 3 bases, with 15 bases between. Germline CDR1 SGHDN, CDR2 FVKESK. The CDR3 is 17 residues long. This CDR3 is CASSQEWAVWDNQPQHF. DNA for the CDR3: TGTGCCAGCAGCCAAGAATGGGCAGTGTGGGACAATCAGCCCCAGCATTTT.